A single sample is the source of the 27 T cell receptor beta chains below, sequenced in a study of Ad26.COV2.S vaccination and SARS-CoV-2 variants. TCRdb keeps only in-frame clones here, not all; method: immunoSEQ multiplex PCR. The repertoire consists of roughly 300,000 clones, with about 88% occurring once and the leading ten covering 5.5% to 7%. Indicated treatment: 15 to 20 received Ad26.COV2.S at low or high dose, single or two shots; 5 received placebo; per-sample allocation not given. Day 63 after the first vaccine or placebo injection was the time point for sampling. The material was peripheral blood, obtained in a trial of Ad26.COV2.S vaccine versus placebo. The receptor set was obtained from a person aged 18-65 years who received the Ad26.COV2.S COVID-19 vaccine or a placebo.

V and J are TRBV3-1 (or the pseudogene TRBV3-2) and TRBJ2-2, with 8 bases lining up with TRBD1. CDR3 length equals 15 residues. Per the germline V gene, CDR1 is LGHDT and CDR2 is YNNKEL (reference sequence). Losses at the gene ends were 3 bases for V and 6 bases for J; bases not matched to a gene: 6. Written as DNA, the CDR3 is TGTGCCAGCAGCCATAGACAGGGGTTGTCCGGGGAGCTGTTTTTT. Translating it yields CASSHRQGLSGELFF.

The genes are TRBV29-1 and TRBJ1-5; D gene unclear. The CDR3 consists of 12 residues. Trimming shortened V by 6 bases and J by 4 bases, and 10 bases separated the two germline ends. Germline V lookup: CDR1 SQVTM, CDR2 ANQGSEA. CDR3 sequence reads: CSVGDTNQPQHF. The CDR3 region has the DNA TGCAGCGTCGGCGACACTAATCAGCCCCAGCATTTT.

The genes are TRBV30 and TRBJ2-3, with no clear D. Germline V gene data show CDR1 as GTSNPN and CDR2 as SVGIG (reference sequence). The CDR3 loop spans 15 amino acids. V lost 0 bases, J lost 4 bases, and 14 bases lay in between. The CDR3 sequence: CAWSVRTWAPDTQYF. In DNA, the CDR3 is TGTGCCTGGAGTGTACGGACGTGGGCCCCAGATACGCAGTATTTT.

DNA of the CDR3: TGCAGTGCCCTCGTCGGCTATGGCTACACCTTC. This gives the protein CSALVGYGYTF. The chain combines TRBV20-1 with TRBJ1-2; D remains unclear. The CDR3 has 11 residues. Per the germline V gene, CDR1 is DFQATT and CDR2 is SNEGSKA (reference sequence). V lost 6 bases and J 4 bases, leaving 9 bases between the germline ends.

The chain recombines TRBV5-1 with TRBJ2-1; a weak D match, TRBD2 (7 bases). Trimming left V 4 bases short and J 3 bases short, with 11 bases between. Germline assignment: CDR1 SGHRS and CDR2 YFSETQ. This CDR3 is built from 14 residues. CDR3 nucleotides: TGCGCCAGCAGCGGCGGGGGCCTCTACAATGAGCAGTTCTTC. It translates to CASSGGGLYNEQFF.

The DNA for the CDR3 is TGTGCCAGCAGCCAAACGGAACAGGGGTATGGAAACATTCAGTACTTC. It translates to CASSQTEQGYGNIQYF. V usage is TRBV3-1 (or the pseudogene TRBV3-2) and J usage is TRBJ2-4; TRBD1 matches 7 bases. The CDR3 runs to 16 residues. Germline trimming cut 2 bases from V and 6 bases from J; bases unmatched to any gene: 10. Per germline, CDR1 LGHDT and CDR2 YNNKEL (reference sequence).

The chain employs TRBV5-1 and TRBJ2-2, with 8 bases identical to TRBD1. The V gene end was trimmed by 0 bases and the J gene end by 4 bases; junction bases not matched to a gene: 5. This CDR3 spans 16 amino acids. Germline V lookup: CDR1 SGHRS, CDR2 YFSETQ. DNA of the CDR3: TGCGCCAGCAGCTTGGACAGGGGGGCGCGCACCGGGGAGCTGTTTTTT. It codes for CASSLDRGARTGELFF.

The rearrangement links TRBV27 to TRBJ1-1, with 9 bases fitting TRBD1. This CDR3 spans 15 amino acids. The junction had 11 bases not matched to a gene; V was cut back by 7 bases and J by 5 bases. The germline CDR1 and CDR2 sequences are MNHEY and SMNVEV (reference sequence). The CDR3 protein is CASKRGGTGFTEAFF. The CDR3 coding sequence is TGTGCCAGCAAACGCGGGGGGACAGGGTTTACTGAAGCTTTCTTT.

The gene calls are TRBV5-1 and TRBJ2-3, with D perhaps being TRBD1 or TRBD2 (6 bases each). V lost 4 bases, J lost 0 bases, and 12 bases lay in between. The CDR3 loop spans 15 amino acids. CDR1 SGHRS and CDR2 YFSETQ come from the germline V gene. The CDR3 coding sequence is TGCGCCAGCAGCCCCGGGGGCTCTAGCACAGATACGCAGTATTTT. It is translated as CASSPGGSSTDTQYF.

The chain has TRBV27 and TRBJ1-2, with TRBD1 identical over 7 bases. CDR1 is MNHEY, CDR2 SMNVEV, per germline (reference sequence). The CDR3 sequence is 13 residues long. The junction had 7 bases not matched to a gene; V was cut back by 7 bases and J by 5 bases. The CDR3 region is CASTPSGGYGYTF. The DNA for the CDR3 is TGTGCCAGCACCCCTTCAGGGGGGTATGGCTACACCTTC.

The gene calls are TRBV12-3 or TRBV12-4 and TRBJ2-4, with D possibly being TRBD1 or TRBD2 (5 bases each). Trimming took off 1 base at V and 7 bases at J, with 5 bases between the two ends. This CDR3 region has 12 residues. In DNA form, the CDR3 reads TGTGCCAGCAGTTTAGGGGGGAACATTCAGTACTTC. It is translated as CASSLGGNIQYF.

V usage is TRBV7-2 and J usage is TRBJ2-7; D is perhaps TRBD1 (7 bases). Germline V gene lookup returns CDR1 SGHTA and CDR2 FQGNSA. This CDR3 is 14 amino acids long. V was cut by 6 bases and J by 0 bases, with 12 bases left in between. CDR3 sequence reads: CASRSGGSSYEQYF. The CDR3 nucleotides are TGTGCCAGCAGGTCAGGGGGGAGCTCCTACGAGCAGTACTTC.

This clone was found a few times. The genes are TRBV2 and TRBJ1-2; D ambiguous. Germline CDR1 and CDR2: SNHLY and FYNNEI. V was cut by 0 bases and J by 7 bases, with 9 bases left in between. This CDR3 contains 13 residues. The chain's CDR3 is CASSEALKAGYTF. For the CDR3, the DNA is TGTGCCAGCAGTGAAGCGCTGAAGGCTGGCTACACCTTC.

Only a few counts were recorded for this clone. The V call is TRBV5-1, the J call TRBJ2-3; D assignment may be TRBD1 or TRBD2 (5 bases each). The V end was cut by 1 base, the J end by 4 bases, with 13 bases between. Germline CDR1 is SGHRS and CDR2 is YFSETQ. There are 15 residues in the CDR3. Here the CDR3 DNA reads TGCGCCAGCAGCTTGAGCGGATGGGGCCCAGATACGCAGTATTTT. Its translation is CASSLSGWGPDTQYF. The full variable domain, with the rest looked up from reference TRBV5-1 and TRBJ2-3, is KAGVTQTPRYLIKTRGQQVTLSCSPISGHRSVSWYQQTPGQGLQFLFEYFSETQRNKGNFPGRFSGRQFSNSRSEMNVSTLELGDSALYLCASSLSGWGPDTQYFGPGTRLTVL.

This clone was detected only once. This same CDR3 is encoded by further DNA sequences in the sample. CDR3: CASSPSGQGSYGYTF. DNA of the CDR3: TGTGCCAGCTCACCATCGGGACAGGGGAGCTATGGCTACACCTTC. The V and J genes are TRBV18 and TRBJ1-2; 10 bases agree with TRBD1. Trimming took 2 bases from V and 4 from J; bases not matched to a gene: 4. Per the germline V gene, CDR1 is KGHSH and CDR2 is LQKENI. This CDR3 has 15 amino acids. The variable domain in full, with the rest retrieved from reference TRBV18 and TRBJ1-2, is NAGVMQNPRHLVRRRGQEARLRCSPMKGHSHVYWYRQLPEEGLKFMVYLQKENIIDESGMPKERFSAEFPKEGPSILRIQQVVRGDSAAYFCASSPSGQGSYGYTFGSGTRLTVV.

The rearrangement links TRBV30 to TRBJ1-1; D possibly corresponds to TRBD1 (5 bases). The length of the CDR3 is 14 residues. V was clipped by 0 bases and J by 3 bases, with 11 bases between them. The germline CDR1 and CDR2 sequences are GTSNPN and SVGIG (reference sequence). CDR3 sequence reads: CAWSVGQGDTEAFF. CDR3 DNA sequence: TGTGCCTGGAGTGTAGGGCAGGGTGACACTGAAGCTTTCTTT.

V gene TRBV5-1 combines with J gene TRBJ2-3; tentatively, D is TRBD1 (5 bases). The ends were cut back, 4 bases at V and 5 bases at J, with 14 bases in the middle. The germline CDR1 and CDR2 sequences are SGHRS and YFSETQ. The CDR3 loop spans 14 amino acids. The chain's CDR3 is CASSVGQGGDTQYF. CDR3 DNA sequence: TGCGCCAGCAGCGTTGGGCAGGGCGGAGATACGCAGTATTTT.

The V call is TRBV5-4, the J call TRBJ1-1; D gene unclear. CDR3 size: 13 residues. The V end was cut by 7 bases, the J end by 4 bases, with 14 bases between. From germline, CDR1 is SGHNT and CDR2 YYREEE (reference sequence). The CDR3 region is CASRRRDTTEAFF. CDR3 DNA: TGTGCCAGCCGAAGAAGGGATACCACTGAAGCTTTCTTT.

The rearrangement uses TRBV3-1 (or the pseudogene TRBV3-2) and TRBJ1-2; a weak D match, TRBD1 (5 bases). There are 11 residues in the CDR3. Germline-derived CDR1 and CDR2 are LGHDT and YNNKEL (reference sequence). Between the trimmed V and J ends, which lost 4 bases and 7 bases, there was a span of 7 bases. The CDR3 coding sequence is TGTGCCAGCAGCCGGGGGGTTGGCTACACCTTC. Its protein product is CASSRGVGYTF.

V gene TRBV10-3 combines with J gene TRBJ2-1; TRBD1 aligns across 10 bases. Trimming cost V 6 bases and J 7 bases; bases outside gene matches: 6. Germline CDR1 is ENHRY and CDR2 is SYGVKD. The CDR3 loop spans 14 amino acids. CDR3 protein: CAIRNRDRGNEQFF. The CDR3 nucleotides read TGTGCCATCAGGAACCGGGACAGGGGTAATGAGCAGTTCTTC.

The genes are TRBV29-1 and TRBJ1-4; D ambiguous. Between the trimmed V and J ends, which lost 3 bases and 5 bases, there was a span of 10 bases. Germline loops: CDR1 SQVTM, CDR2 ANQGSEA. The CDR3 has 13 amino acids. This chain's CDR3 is CSVDQWENEKLFF. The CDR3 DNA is TGCAGCGTTGATCAGTGGGAGAATGAAAAACTGTTTTTT. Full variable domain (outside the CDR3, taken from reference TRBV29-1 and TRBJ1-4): SAVISQKPSRDICQRGTSLTIQCQVDSQVTMMFWYRQQPGQSLTLIATANQGSEATYESGFVIDKFPISRPNLTFSTLTVSNMSPEDSSIYLCSVDQWENEKLFFGSGTQLSVL.

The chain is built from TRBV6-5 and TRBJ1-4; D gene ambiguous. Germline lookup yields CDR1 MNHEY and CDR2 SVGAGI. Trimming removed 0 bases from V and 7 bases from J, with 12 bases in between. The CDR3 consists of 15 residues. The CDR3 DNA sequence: TGTGCCAGCAGTTACTCCCCGGCTGAGACTGAAAAACTGTTTTTT. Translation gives CASSYSPAETEKLFF.

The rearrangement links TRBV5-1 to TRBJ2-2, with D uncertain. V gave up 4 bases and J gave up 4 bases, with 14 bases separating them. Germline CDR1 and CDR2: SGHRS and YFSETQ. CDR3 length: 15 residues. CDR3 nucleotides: TGCGCCAGCAGCCGCGACGGGTCTGGCACCGGGGAGCTGTTTTTT. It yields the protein CASSRDGSGTGELFF.

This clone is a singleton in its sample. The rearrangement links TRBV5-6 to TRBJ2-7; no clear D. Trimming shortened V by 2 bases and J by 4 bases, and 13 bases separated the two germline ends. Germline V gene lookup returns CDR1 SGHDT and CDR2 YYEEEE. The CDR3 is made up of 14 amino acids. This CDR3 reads CASSLKINLYEQYF. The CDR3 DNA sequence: TGTGCCAGCAGCTTAAAAATCAACCTTTACGAGCAGTACTTC.

The CDR3 sequence is CASSPYGYTF. CDR3 DNA: TGCGCCAGCAGCCCGTATGGCTACACCTTC. This rearrangement joins TRBV4-3 to TRBJ1-2; D ambiguous. This CDR3 comprises 10 residues. Deletions cut 4 bases from V and 5 bases from J, with 2 bases between. Germline V CDR1 and CDR2: LGHNA, YSLEER.

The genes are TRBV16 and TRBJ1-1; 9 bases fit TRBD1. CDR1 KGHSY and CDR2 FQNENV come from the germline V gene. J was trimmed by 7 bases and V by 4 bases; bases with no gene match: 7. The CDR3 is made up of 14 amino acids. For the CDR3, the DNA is TGTGCCAGCAGCCCCATCACAGGGGGCTTTGAAGCTTTCTTT. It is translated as CASSPITGGFEAFF.

CDR3 protein: CASSGDVSGDTQYF. The CDR3 DNA reads TGTGCCAGCAGTGGAGACGTCTCGGGAGATACGCAGTATTTT. This sequence joins TRBV6-2 or TRBV6-3 and TRBJ2-3; unclear D gene. The germline gives CDR1 MNHEY, CDR2 SVGEGT. The CDR3 consists of 14 residues. The V gene lost 5 bases and the J gene lost 5 bases, with 14 bases spanning the gap.